This T cell receptor beta chain was sequenced during a study of cytomegalovirus exposure and HLA in healthy donors. Study-wide points: Later, TCR association rates were found to vary by HLA locus, highest for DRB1 and lowest for HLA-C.

Remarks on this clone: What it binds is not known.

60 Vbeta and 13 Jbeta primers were used in PCR. Generated by immunoSEQ multiplex PCR, the TCRdb table keeps only in-frame clones and is missing some. This repertoire shows roughly 100,000 clones, 80% to 90% found once; its top ten account for 5.6%. Looked up from germline, CDR1 is SGHRS and CDR2 is YFSETQ. V shed 7 bases, J shed 6 bases, and the junction held 12 bases outside the gene matches. CDR3 length equals 15 residues. Nominally healthy donors provided the samples, though records likely missed some immune exposures. The TCR comes from a woman younger than 30 in good health and CMV-seropositive. Sequences were obtained from PBMCs. V is TRBV5-1 and J is TRBJ1-3; 8 nucleotides match TRBD1. CDR3 loop: CASGSGGASLNTIYF. CDR3 nucleotide sequence: TGCGCCAGCGGATCAGGGGGCGCGTCCTTAAACACCATATATTTT.